A single T cell receptor beta chain is shown here with its context. The data belong to a study of response to subunit inactivated influenza vaccine. Each CDR3 protein gets one entry after TCRdb re-called the RT-PCR reads with MiXCR. The sample gives about 540,000 distinct CDR3 sequences, approximately 22% of which show up once; 2.5% to 3% is in the top ten. The CDR3 runs to 13 residues. V was shortened by 3 bases and J by 5 bases, with 12 bases between the two germline ends. Germline V gives CDR1 DFQATT, CDR2 SNEGSKA (reference sequence). This same sample was also taken into another study, of T cells expressing NK-cell markers. This second study notes: A 5'RACE template switching approach incorporating UMIs was used to make TCR beta cDNA. Sorted CD3+CD56-NKG2C+, CD3+CD56+NKG2C+ and CD3+CD56+NKG2C- T cells supplied the TCR beta repertoires. The sequencing cohort of eight donors included seven HCMV-seropositive individuals and one seronegative individual. These clonotypes also led the CD3+CD56-NKG2C+ fraction in a handful of donors.

The chain is built from TRBV20-1 and TRBJ2-3; no firm D call. The specimen comprised CD4+ T cells sorted from PBMCs, sampled roughly 13 days after vaccination. This TCR was sampled from a man aged 50 to 59 who received an inactivated influenza vaccine. Here the CDR3 DNA reads TGCAGTGCTAGCGTTGGATCAGTAGATACGCAGTATTTT. This codes for CSASVGSVDTQYF.